This T cell receptor beta chain was sequenced during a study of blood T cell repertoires in COVID-19. Study-wide background: Sites across the United States, Italy and Spain contributed samples from acute and convalescent COVID-19. T cells, B-cell-depleted T cells, or PBMCs provided the cDNA or gDNA that served as material.

The authors' processing: Reference gene primer amplification in the assay estimated nucleated cell counts. Data came from immunoSEQ multiplex PCR; TCRdb stores just in-frame clones and leaves some out. The D gene and trimming were derived from the DNA, and the V and J assignments and clone size from that table. In the table there are tens of thousands of clones, 85% to 95% of which are singletons. Germline values: CDR1 GTSNPN, CDR2 SVGIG (reference sequence). After removal of 8 bases from V and 4 bases from J, the junction contained 14 bases not matched to a gene. CDR3 length: 14 amino acids. The TCR sequence derives from a man in his fifties or sixties with active COVID-19. The rearrangement joins TRBV30 to TRBJ2-7; TRBD1 matches 7 bases. The source material was peripheral blood. DNA for the CDR3: TGTGCCGGCCGAACGGGCAGGGGGTCGTACGAGCAGTACTTC. This encodes CAGRTGRGSYEQYF.